A single sample is the source of the 26 T cell receptor beta chains below, sequenced in a study of CD8+ T cells in alopecia areata. As to treatment: oral pan-JAK inhibitor, 5-10 mg twice daily. Extracted RNA was reverse transcribed, and the resulting cDNA served as sequencing template. The data were produced by immunoSEQ multiplex PCR, yet TCRdb's version contains in-frame clones alone and is incomplete. The repertoire holds some 170,000 clones, 50% to 75% seen once, with 16% in the top ten. Sequencing was performed on CD4+ T cells sorted from blood, taken at approximately week 60, from a patient treated with tofacitinib. The receptors here all came from a human donor with alopecia areata.

This clone has more than one count but fewer than ten. The genes are TRBV29-1 and TRBJ2-6; 7 nucleotides align to TRBD2. The CDR3 is 14 amino acids. With 4 bases clipped from V and 2 bases from J, the junction kept 2 bases outside the gene matches. The V gene's germline CDR1 is SQVTM and CDR2 ANQGSEA. CDR3 sequence: CSVVSGAGANVLTF. CDR3 sequence (DNA): TGCAGCGTTGTAAGCGGGGCTGGGGCCAACGTCCTGACTTTC. Looking up the rest from reference TRBV29-1 and TRBJ2-6 gives the full variable domain: SAVISQKPSRDICQRGTSLTIQCQVDSQVTMMFWYRQQPGQSLTLIATANQGSEATYESGFVIDKFPISRPNLTFSTLTVSNMSPEDSSIYLCSVVSGAGANVLTFGAGSRLTVL.

This clone was detected a few times. This sequence joins TRBV30 and TRBJ2-3, with 7 positions matching TRBD2. The CDR3 consists of 14 residues. V trimming: 5 bases; J trimming: 1 base; junction bases outside the gene matches: 6. Germline V CDR1 and CDR2: GTSNPN, SVGIG (reference sequence). DNA of the CDR3: TGTGCCTGGGCGCGTGGGGGGGGCACAGATACGCAGTATTTT. Residues: CAWARGGGTDTQYF.

This clone has only a few counts. This chain uses TRBV6-5 with TRBJ1-1; D call uncertain. There are 13 residues in the CDR3. Germline values: CDR1 MNHEY, CDR2 SVGAGI. Trimming took off 6 bases at V and 5 bases at J, with 13 bases between the two ends. DNA of the CDR3: TGTGCCAGCAGATTGGACCCTGGAACTGAAGCTTTCTTT. Its protein product is CASRLDPGTEAFF.

The V gene is TRBV7-8, the J gene TRBJ2-3; D call uncertain. CDR1 and CDR2 from the germline V gene are SGHVS and FQNEAQ. Trimming shortened V by 7 bases and J by 0 bases, and 14 bases separated the two germline ends. The CDR3 has 15 residues. The CDR3 spells CASNQRYQSTDTQYF. The CDR3 DNA is TGTGCCAGCAACCAAAGGTATCAAAGCACAGATACGCAGTATTTT.

The chain employs TRBV5-1 and TRBJ2-3; D is undetermined. CDR3 length: 14 amino acids. The germline CDR1 and CDR2 sequences are SGHRS and YFSETQ. Between the trimmed V and J ends, which lost 2 bases and 2 bases, there was a span of 9 bases. In nucleotides, the CDR3 is TGCGCCAGCAGCTTCGGTGATAACACAGATACGCAGTATTTT. This translates into CASSFGDNTDTQYF.

This clone was observed a handful of times. The chain recombines TRBV6-5 with TRBJ2-3, with D maybe TRBD2 (6 bases). V lost 8 bases and J 0 bases, leaving 12 bases between the germline ends. The CDR3 is 14 residues long. The germline V gene encodes CDR1 MNHEY and CDR2 SVGAGI. CDR3 residues: CASPWRGSTDTQYF. The DNA for the CDR3 is TGTGCCAGCCCGTGGCGGGGTAGCACAGATACGCAGTATTTT.

This clone was observed a handful of times. The V and J genes are TRBV15 and TRBJ1-5; D is ambiguous. The CDR3 runs to 13 residues. Trimming shortened V by 2 bases and J by 5 bases, and 7 bases separated the two germline ends. CDR1 is LNHNV, CDR2 YYDKDF, per germline (reference sequence). CDR3 residues: CATSRTVDQPQHF. CDR3 nucleotides: TGTGCCACCAGCAGAACCGTTGATCAGCCCCAGCATTTT.

This clone came up a few times. The J gene is TRBJ1-1, the V gene TRBV7-2, with no clear D. Deletions cut 2 bases from V and 1 base from J, with 5 bases between. The germline gives CDR1 SGHTA, CDR2 FQGNSA. The CDR3 consists of 13 residues. CDR3 nucleotides: TGTGCCAGCAGCTTACGAGGGAACACTGAAGCTTTCTTT. This gives the protein CASSLRGNTEAFF.

This chain joins TRBV6-5 and TRBJ1-5; no clear D. Germline V CDR1 and CDR2: MNHEY, SVGAGI. Trimming cost V 6 bases and J 0 bases, with 9 bases left between them. CDR3 size: 14 residues. The CDR3 region has the DNA TGTGCCAGCAGCCCCTTACTTAGCAATCAGCCCCAGCATTTT. As protein: CASSPLLSNQPQHF.

The chain links TRBV7-6 to TRBJ2-5, with D maybe TRBD2 (6 bases). CDR1 SGHVS and CDR2 FNYEAQ come from the germline V gene. The CDR3 spans 15 residues. V lost 5 bases to trimming and J lost 4 bases, with 17 bases between them. CDR3: CASSQDGGSVETQYF. The CDR3 coding sequence is TGTGCCAGCAGCCAGGACGGGGGTTCGGTAGAGACCCAGTACTTC.

This clone came up a few times. The chain is built from TRBV11-3 and TRBJ2-2; D tentatively fits TRBD1 or TRBD2 (5 bases each). V was trimmed by 6 bases and J by 2 bases, leaving 16 bases between them. From germline, CDR1 is SGHNT and CDR2 YENEEA. This CDR3 has 16 amino acids. The CDR3 loop is CASRKMGVPNTGELFF. The CDR3 bases are TGTGCCAGCAGAAAAATGGGGGTCCCAAACACCGGGGAGCTGTTTTTT.

The V and J genes are TRBV6-1 and TRBJ1-2, with no clear D. With 1 base removed from V and 6 bases from J, the gap between germline ends came to 9 bases. Germline V gene data show CDR1 as MNHNS and CDR2 as SASEGT. The CDR3 runs 13 residues. CDR3 sequence (DNA): TGTGCCAGCAGTGAAGGTTGGATAGATGGCTACACCTTC. The encoded protein is CASSEGWIDGYTF.

The rearrangement uses TRBV4-1 and TRBJ2-5, with 12 bases matching TRBD2. V shed 2 bases and J 3 bases; nucleotides not matched to a gene: 7. Germline lookup yields CDR1 MGHRA and CDR2 YSYEKL. The CDR3 is 17 amino acids. This chain's CDR3 is CASSQMSSGGAKETQYF. CDR3 nucleotides: TGCGCCAGCAGCCAAATGTCTAGCGGGGGGGCCAAAGAGACCCAGTACTTC.

This clone was counted a single time. V is TRBV5-1 and J is TRBJ2-2; 8 nucleotides line up with TRBD1. The trim removed 0 bases at V and 5 bases at J, leaving 6 bases unmatched. This CDR3 is 16 amino acids long. Germline CDR1 and CDR2: SGHRS and YFSETQ. This CDR3 is CASSLGQGALTGELFF. CDR3 sequence (DNA): TGCGCCAGCAGCTTGGGCCAGGGGGCGTTGACCGGGGAGCTGTTTTTT.

This chain joins TRBV5-6 and TRBJ2-7; no clear D. The length of the CDR3 is 13 residues. The V end was cut by 0 bases, the J end by 5 bases, with 9 bases between. Germline loops: CDR1 SGHDT, CDR2 YYEEEE. The CDR3 loop reads CASSLAGRHEQYF. CDR3 sequence (DNA): TGTGCCAGCAGCTTGGCGGGTAGGCACGAGCAGTACTTC.

This chain uses TRBV25-1 with TRBJ2-5, with D possibly matching TRBD1 (5 bases). Germline V lookup: CDR1 MGHDK, CDR2 SYGVNS. Deletions cut 5 bases from V and 5 bases from J, with 12 bases between. This CDR3 region has 13 residues. The CDR3 sequence is CASSPRARETQYF. The CDR3 DNA sequence: TGTGCCAGCAGTCCCAGGGCCCGTGAGACCCAGTACTTC. Looking up the rest from reference TRBV25-1 and TRBJ2-5 gives the full variable domain: EADIYQTPRYLVIGTGKKITLECSQTMGHDKMYWYQQDPGMELHLIHYSYGVNSTEKGDLSSESTVSRIRTEHFPLTLESARPSHTSQYLCASSPRARETQYFGPGTRLLVL.

As for this clone: A read error may explain this, as a much larger clone is one base away. Within the sample, other DNA sequences also encode this same CDR3. V is TRBV18 and J is TRBJ2-5; D gene unclear. CDR1 is KGHSH and CDR2 is LQKENI in the germline V gene. V was shortened by 3 bases and J by 3 bases, with 2 bases between the two germline ends. This CDR3 is built from 11 residues. The CDR3 spells CASSPEETQYF. CDR3 bases: TGTGCCAGCTCACCGGAAGAGACCCAGTACTTC.

This clone occurred once. The J gene is TRBJ2-1, the V gene TRBV9; maybe TRBD2 (6 bases). The CDR3 is made up of 15 amino acids. CDR1 is SGDLS, CDR2 YYNGEE, per germline. V shed 3 bases and J shed 5 bases, with 15 bases lying between them. CDR3 residues: CASSGRSRTNNEQFF. The DNA for the CDR3 is TGTGCCAGCAGCGGCCGATCGAGGACTAACAATGAGCAGTTCTTC.

J is TRBJ2-3 and V is TRBV19; 7 nucleotides agree with TRBD2. The CDR3 consists of 15 residues. V shed 2 bases, J shed 4 bases, and the junction held 6 bases outside the gene matches. Germline loops: CDR1 LNHDA, CDR2 SQIVND (reference sequence). The CDR3 DNA reads TGTGCCAGTAGTATATCAGGACTAGTGTCAGATACGCAGTATTTT. It translates to CASSISGLVSDTQYF.

The chain recombines TRBV27 with TRBJ2-7, with unresolved D. The V end lost 6 bases, the J end lost 0 bases, and 15 bases lay between the germline ends. This CDR3 contains 15 residues. The germline V gene encodes CDR1 MNHEY and CDR2 SMNVEV (reference sequence). The CDR3 loop reads CASSRLLGTSYEQYF. CDR3 in DNA: TGTGCCAGCAGCCGACTGCTAGGAACCTCCTACGAGCAGTACTTC.

This clone was observed at least ten times. The CDR3, as DNA: TGTGCCATCAGTCTCCAGGGTAACGAGCAGTACTTC. It encodes CAISLQGNEQYF. V and J are TRBV10-3 and TRBJ2-7, with TRBD1 as a possible D gene (5 bases). Germline CDR1 and CDR2: ENHRY and SYGVKD. The V and J ends lost 5 bases and 5 bases respectively, with 10 bases between them. The CDR3 is 12 residues long.

This clone occurred once. The V and J genes are TRBV7-7 and TRBJ2-7; 8 bases align to TRBD1. The junction had 8 bases not matched to a gene; V was cut back by 6 bases and J by 7 bases. The germline CDR1 and CDR2 sequences are SSHAT and FNYEAQ (reference sequence). CDR3 size: 13 residues. The CDR3 region has the DNA TGTGCCAGCAGTACGGACAGGGCGGGGGAGCAGTACTTC. This sequence encodes CASSTDRAGEQYF.

The chain uses TRBV11-3 and TRBJ2-7; 7 nucleotides match TRBD2. J was trimmed by 1 base and V by 8 bases; bases with no gene match: 5. Germline V gene data show CDR1 as SGHNT and CDR2 as YENEEA. The CDR3 sequence is 13 residues long. The CDR3: CASGPGGSYEQYF. CDR3 coding DNA: TGTGCCAGCGGGCCCGGGGGGTCCTACGAGCAGTACTTC.

The chain couples TRBV13 to TRBJ1-6; TRBD1 matches 8 bases. The CDR3 length is 15 residues. Germline assignment: CDR1 PRHDT and CDR2 FYEKMQ (reference sequence). V was clipped by 0 bases and J by 5 bases; unmatched bases: 0. The CDR3 coding sequence is TGTGCCAGCAGCTTAGGGGGACAGGATAATTCACCCCTCCACTTT. Amino acids: CASSLGGQDNSPLHF.

This clone was seen a few times. The chain has TRBV29-1 and TRBJ2-5; D tentatively fits TRBD1 or TRBD2 (5 bases each). The CDR3 has 14 amino acids. Trimming removed 2 bases from V and 5 bases from J, with 15 bases in between. Germline V lookup: CDR1 SQVTM, CDR2 ANQGSEA. For the CDR3, the DNA is TGCAGCGTTGAAAATGGACTTGGGGCGGAGACCCAGTACTTC. Translating gives CSVENGLGAETQYF.

V gene TRBV19 combines with J gene TRBJ1-1; no clear D gene. The CDR3 covers 15 residues. The ends were cut back, 4 bases at V and 1 base at J, with 13 bases in the middle. The V gene's germline CDR1 is LNHDA and CDR2 SQIVND (reference sequence). The CDR3: CASSNRGASNTEAFF. As DNA, the CDR3 is TGTGCCAGTAGTAACAGAGGCGCTTCGAACACTGAAGCTTTCTTT. The entire variable domain, with the rest obtained from reference TRBV19 and TRBJ1-1, is as follows: DGGITQSPKYLFRKEGQNVTLSCEQNLNHDAMYWYRQDPGQGLRLIYYSQIVNDFQKGDIAEGYSVSREKKESFPLTVTSAQKNPTAFYLCASSNRGASNTEAFFGQGTRLTVV.